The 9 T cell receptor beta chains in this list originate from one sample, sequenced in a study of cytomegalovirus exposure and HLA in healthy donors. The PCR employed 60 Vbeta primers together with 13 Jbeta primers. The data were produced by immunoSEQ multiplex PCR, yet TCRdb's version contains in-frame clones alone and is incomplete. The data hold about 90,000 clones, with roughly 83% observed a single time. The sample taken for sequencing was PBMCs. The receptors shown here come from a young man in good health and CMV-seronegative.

The CDR3 sequence: CASSLGSPLGGKLFF. Here the CDR3 DNA reads TGTGCCAGCAGCTTAGGCAGCCCCCTAGGCGGAAAACTGTTTTTT. The chain joins TRBV7-2 to TRBJ1-4; D unclear. CDR1 and CDR2 from the germline V gene are SGHTA and FQGNSA. V gave up 1 base and J gave up 10 bases, with 16 bases separating them. The CDR3 totals 15 residues.

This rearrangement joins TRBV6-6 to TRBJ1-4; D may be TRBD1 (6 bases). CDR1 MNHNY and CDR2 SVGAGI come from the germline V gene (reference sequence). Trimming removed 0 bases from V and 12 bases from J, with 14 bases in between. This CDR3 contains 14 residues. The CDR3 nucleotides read TGTGCCAGCAGTTACTCGATACAGGGTATACAACTGTTTTTT. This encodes CASSYSIQGIQLFF.

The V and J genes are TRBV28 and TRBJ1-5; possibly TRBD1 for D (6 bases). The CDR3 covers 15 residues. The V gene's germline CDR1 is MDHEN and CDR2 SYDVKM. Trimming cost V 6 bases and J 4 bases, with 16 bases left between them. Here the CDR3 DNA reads TGTGCCAGCAGGGGGACACTTACTTCTAATCAGCCCCAGCATTTT. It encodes CASRGTLTSNQPQHF.

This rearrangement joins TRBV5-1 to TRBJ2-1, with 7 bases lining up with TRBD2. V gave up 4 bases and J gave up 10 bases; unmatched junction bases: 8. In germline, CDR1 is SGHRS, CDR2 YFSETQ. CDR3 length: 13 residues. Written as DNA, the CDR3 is TGCGCCAGCAGCCCGAGCGGGGTGGGGGAGCAGTTCTTC. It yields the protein CASSPSGVGEQFF.

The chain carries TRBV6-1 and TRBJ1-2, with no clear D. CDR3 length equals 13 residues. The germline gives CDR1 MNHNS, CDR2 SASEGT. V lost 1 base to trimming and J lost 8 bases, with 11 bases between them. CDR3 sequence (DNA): TGTGCCAGCAGTGAAGGCGGGATCAGGGGCTACACCTTC. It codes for CASSEGGIRGYTF.

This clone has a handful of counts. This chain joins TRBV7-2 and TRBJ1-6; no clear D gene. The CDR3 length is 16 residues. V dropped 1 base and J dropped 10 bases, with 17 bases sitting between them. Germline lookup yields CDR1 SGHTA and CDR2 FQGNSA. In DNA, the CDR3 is TGTGCCAGCAGCTTAGTTGGTTGGCAGAGAGGCTCACCCCTCCACTTT. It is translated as CASSLVGWQRGSPLHF.

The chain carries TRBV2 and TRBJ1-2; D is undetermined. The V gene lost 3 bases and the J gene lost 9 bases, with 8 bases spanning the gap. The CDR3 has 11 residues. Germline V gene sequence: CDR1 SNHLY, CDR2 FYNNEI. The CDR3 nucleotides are TGTGCCAGCAGTGATACAGTCCGCTACACCTTC. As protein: CASSDTVRYTF.

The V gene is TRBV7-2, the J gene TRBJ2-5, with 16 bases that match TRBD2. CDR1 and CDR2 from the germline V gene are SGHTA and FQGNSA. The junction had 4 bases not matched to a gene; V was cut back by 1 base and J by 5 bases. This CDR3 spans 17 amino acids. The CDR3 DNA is TGTGCCAGCAGCTTAGGGGGACTAGCGGGAGGGCAGGAGACCCAGTACTTC. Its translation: CASSLGGLAGGQETQYF. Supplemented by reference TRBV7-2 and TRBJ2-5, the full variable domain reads GAGVSQSPSNKVTEKGKDVELRCDPISGHTALYWYRQSLGQGLEFLIYFQGNSAPDKSGLPSDRFSAERTGGSVSTLTIQRTQQEDSAVYLCASSLGGLAGGQETQYFGPGTRLLVL.

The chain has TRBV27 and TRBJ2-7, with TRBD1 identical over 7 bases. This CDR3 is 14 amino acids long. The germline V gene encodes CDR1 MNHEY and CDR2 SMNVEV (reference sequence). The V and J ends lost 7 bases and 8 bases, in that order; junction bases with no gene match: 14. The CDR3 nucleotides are TGTGCCAGCACCCCTGACAGGGCCCTTGGAAAGCAGTACTTC. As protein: CASTPDRALGKQYF.